This TCR beta chain was retrieved from a study of blood T cell repertoires in COVID-19. Study-level information: Nucleic acid was either cDNA or gDNA, and it came from T cells, B-cell-depleted T cells, or PBMCs.

The CDR3 has 14 residues. In the study's own analysis: Estimated nucleated cell counts came from reference gene primer amplification. Sequencing used immunoSEQ multiplex PCR; TCRdb keeps in-frame clones, though not all of them. From that table come the V and J calls and clone size; the DNA was used to work out D and trimming. The sample records 65,000 to 80,000 clones, roughly nine tenths being singletons. The sequenced sample was peripheral blood. The sequence came from a man older than 75 in a cohort sampled during active COVID-19. This chain joins TRBV21-1 and TRBJ1-5. TRBV21-1 has pseudogene status. CDR3 residues: CASRRNGSNQPQHF. CDR3 DNA: TGTGCCAGCAGACGAAACGGGAGCAATCAGCCCCAGCATTTT.